This record looks at one T cell receptor beta chain sequence and its context. TCRdb used MiXCR to reprocess the 5' RACE reads, holding one entry per CDR3 protein. The sample records 500,000 to 650,000 distinct CDR3 sequences, 17% being singletons. The CDR3 is 14 residues long. Germline CDR1 is MGHRA and CDR2 is YSYEKL. J was trimmed by 8 bases and V by 3 bases; bases with no gene match: 6. These data come from a study of T cells after yellow fever vaccination. V is TRBV4-1 and J is TRBJ1-4, with 7 bases lining up with TRBD1. The TCR comes from a man aged 18 to 30 who received the YFV17D yellow fever vaccine. The sequenced sample was PBMCs, obtained 4 to 5 days after the first yellow fever vaccination. The chain's CDR3 is CASSQTQGDEKLFF. The CDR3 DNA reads TGCGCCAGCAGCCAGACGCAGGGGGACGAAAAACTGTTTTTT.